This T cell receptor beta chain came from a study of blood T cell repertoires in COVID-19. Methods used by the authors: Reference gene primer amplification yielded estimated nucleated cell counts. Some clones are missing from TCRdb's copy, which holds only in-frame ones; the method was immunoSEQ multiplex PCR. From that table come the V and J calls and clone size; the DNA was used to work out D and trimming. The sample lists about 300,000 clones; 85% were seen once. V lost 3 bases to trimming and J lost 0 bases; unmatched junction nucleotides: 4. Germline V CDR1 and CDR2: LGHDT, YNNKEL (reference sequence). The CDR3 runs 16 residues. Individuals in the exposed group had encountered a COVID-19 case within 2 weeks preceding study entry.

The sequence was collected from a young woman who had been exposed to COVID-19. The J gene is TRBJ2-2, the V gene TRBV3-1 (or the pseudogene TRBV3-2), with 7 bases that match TRBD1. The sequenced sample consisted of PBMCs or T cells enriched from blood (not recorded which). This chain's CDR3 is CASSHEDRANTGELFF. DNA for the CDR3: TGTGCCAGCAGCCATGAAGACAGGGCGAACACCGGGGAGCTGTTTTTT.